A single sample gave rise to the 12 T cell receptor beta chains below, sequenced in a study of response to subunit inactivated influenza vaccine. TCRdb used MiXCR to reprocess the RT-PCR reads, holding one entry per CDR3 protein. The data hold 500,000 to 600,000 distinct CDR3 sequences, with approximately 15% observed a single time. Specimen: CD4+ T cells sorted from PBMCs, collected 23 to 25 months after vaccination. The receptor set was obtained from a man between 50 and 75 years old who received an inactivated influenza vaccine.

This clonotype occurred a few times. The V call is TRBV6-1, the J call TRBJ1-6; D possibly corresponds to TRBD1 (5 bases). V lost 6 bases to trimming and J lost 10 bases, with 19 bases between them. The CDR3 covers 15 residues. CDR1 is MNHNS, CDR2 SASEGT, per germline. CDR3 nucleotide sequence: TGTGCCAGCAGGGGGAGGGCAGGGAATGACTCACCCCTCCACTTT. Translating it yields CASRGRAGNDSPLHF.

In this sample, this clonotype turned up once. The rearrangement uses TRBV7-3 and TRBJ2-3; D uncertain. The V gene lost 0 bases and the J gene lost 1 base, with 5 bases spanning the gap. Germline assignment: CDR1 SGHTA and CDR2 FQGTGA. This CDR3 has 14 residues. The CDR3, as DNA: TGTGCCAGCAGCTTAACTAGAGGCACAGATACGCAGTATTTT. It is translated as CASSLTRGTDTQYF. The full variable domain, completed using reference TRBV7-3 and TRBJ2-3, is GAGVSQTPSNKVTEKGKYVELRCDPISGHTALYWYRQSLGQGPEFLIYFQGTGAADDSGLPNDRFFAVRPEGSVSTLKIQRTERGDSAVYLCASSLTRGTDTQYFGPGTRLTVL.

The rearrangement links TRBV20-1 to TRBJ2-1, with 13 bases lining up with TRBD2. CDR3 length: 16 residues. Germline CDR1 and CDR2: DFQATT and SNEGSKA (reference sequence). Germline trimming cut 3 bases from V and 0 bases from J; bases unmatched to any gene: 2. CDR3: CSARTSGRRSYNEQFF. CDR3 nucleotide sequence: TGCAGTGCTAGGACTAGCGGGAGGCGCTCCTACAATGAGCAGTTCTTC.

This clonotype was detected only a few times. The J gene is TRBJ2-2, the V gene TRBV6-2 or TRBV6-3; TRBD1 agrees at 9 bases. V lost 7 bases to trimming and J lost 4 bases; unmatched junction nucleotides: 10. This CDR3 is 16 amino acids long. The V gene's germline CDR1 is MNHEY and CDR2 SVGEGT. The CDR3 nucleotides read TGTGCCAGCAACTCACCGGGACAGGGAAGCACCGGGGAGCTGTTTTTT. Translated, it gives CASNSPGQGSTGELFF.

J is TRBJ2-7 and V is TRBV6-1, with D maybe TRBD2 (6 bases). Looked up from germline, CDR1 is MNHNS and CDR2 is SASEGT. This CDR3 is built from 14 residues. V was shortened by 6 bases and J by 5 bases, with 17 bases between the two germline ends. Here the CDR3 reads CASSPRGGEHEQYF. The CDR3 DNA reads TGTGCCAGCAGCCCGCGGGGCGGGGAGCACGAGCAGTACTTC.

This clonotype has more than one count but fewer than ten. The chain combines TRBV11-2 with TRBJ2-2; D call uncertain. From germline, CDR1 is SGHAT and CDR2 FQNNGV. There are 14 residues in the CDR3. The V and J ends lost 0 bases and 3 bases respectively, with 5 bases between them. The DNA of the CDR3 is TGTGCCAGCAGCTTAGATAGTTACACCGGGGAGCTGTTTTTT. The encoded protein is CASSLDSYTGELFF.

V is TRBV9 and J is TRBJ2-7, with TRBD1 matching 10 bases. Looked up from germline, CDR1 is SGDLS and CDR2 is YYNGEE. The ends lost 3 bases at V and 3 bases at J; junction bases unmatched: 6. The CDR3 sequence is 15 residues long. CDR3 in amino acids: CASSAGTGVLYEQYF. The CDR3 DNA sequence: TGTGCCAGCAGCGCCGGGACAGGGGTTCTCTACGAGCAGTACTTC. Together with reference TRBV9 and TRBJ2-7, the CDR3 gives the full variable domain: DSGVTQTPKHLITATGQRVTLRCSPRSGDLSVYWYQQSLDQGLQFLIQYYNGEERAKGNILERFSAQQFPDLHSELNLSSLELGDSALYFCASSAGTGVLYEQYFGPGTRLTVT.

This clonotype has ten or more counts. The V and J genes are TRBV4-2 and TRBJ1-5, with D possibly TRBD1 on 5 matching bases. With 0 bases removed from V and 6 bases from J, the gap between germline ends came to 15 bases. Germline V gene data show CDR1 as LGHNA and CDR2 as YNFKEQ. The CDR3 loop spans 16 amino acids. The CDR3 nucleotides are TGTGCCAGCAGCCAAGAGTACGCCGGAGGGGTTCAGCCCCAGCATTTT. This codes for CASSQEYAGGVQPQHF.

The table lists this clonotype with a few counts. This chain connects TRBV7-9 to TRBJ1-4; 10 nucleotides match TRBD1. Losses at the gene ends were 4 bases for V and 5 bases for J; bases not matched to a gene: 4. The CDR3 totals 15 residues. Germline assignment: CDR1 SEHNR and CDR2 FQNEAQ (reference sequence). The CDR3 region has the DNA TGTGCCAGCAGCTCCCCGGGACAGGGGAATGAAAAACTGTTTTTT. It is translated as CASSSPGQGNEKLFF.

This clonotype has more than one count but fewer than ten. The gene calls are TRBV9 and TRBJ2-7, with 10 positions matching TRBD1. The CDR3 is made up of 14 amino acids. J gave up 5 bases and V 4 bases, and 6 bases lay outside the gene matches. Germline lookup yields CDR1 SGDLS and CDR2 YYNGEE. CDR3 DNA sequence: TGTGCCAGCAGCCTTCAGACAGGGGGCGACGAGCAGTACTTC. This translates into CASSLQTGGDEQYF.

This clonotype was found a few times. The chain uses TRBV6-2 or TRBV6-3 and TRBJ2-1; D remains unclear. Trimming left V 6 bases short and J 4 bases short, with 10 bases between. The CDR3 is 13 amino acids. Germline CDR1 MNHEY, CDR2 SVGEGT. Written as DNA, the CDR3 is TGTGCCAGCAGGCCAAACACTTACAATGAGCAGTTCTTC. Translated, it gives CASRPNTYNEQFF.

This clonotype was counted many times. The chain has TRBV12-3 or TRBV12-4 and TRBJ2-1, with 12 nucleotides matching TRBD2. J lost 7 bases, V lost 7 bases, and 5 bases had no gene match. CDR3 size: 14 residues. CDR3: CASTLAGGPNEQFF. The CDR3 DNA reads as TGTGCCAGCACGCTAGCGGGGGGGCCAAATGAGCAGTTCTTC.